This TCR beta chain was recovered during a study of cytomegalovirus exposure and HLA in healthy donors. Overall study: A prior analysis found about 120 million unique TCR beta sequences from 170 million or so T cells. Findings of the study overall: Later work found that TCR association rates differed between HLA loci; DRB1 had the most and HLA-C the fewest. Confirmation in vitro established that a few CMV-associated chains were specific for CMV antigens.

This clone was seen more than once but under ten times. Its antigen is undetermined. The CDR3 totals 16 residues. V lost 6 bases to trimming and J lost 0 bases, with 15 bases between them. In germline, CDR1 is LNHDA, CDR2 SQIVND (reference sequence). With 60 Vbeta and 13 Jbeta primers, the PCR was carried out. The data were produced by immunoSEQ multiplex PCR, yet TCRdb's version contains in-frame clones alone and is incomplete. Counted here are approximately 160,000 clones, approximately 80% occurring once; the ten biggest clones make up around 2.5%. This rearrangement joins TRBV19 to TRBJ1-3; D is possibly TRBD1 (5 bases). The sample taken for sequencing was PBMCs. This TCR came from a woman between 35 and 50 years old in good health and CMV-seropositive. CDR3 residues: CASSPSRGYSGNTIYF. CDR3 DNA sequence: TGTGCCAGTAGCCCCTCCCGGGGGTACTCTGGAAACACCATATATTTT.